The rows below give T cell receptor beta chains drawn from one sample of a study of blood T cell repertoires in COVID-19. Clones were read by immunoSEQ multiplex PCR, and TCRdb kept only the in-frame ones, dropping some. Of approximately 110,000 clones in the sample, roughly 87% were seen once. Material: peripheral blood. The receptors were sampled from a man aged 50 to 60 with acute or convalescent COVID-19. CDR3s include the opening cysteine and the closing phenylalanine or tryptophan. The order of the fields is V gene, D gene, clone size, J gene, CDR3 DNA, CDR3 protein. D genes are given only for firm matches. Clone sizes are given selectively: once, few, many, or a class where the clone is expanded.

V gene: TRBV27; D gene: .; clone size: .; J gene: TRBJ2-1; CDR3 DNA: TGTGCCAGCAGTTTCCTAGCGACCTATGGGAATGAGCAGTTCTTC; CDR3 protein: CASSFLATYGNEQFF
V gene: TRBV18; D gene: .; clone size: .; J gene: TRBJ1-2; CDR3 DNA: TGTGCCAGCTCAACAGACGGCTATGGCTACACCTTC; CDR3 protein: CASSTDGYGYTF
V gene: TRBV7-2; D gene: .; clone size: .; J gene: TRBJ2-7; CDR3 DNA: TGTGCCAGCAGCTTATTCGTTGGTTCCGGGGGCGAGCAGTACTTC; CDR3 protein: CASSLFVGSGGEQYF
V gene: TRBV28; D gene: .; clone size: .; J gene: TRBJ1-2; CDR3 DNA: TGTGCCAGCAGACTTACAGGCAGGGGCTACACCTTC; CDR3 protein: CASRLTGRGYTF
V gene: TRBV5-5; D gene: .; clone size: .; J gene: TRBJ1-4; CDR3 DNA: TGTGCCAGCAGCTTGTTAACAGCTAATGAAAAACTGTTTTTT; CDR3 protein: CASSLLTANEKLFF
V gene: TRBV19; D gene: TRBD2; clone size: .; J gene: TRBJ2-2; CDR3 DNA: TGTGCCAGTACGAAGCGGGAGGTAACCGGGGAGCTGTTTTTT; CDR3 protein: CASTKREVTGELFF
V gene: TRBV28; D gene: .; clone size: .; J gene: TRBJ1-5; CDR3 DNA: TGTGCCAGCACCTACGGGGGGAAGGGCAATCAGCCCCAGCATTTT; CDR3 protein: CASTYGGKGNQPQHF
V gene: TRBV4-1; D gene: TRBD1; clone size: .; J gene: TRBJ2-3; CDR3 DNA: TGCGCCAGCAGCCCTGGACAGGGCACAGATACGCAGTATTTT; CDR3 protein: CASSPGQGTDTQYF
V gene: TRBV30; D gene: .; clone size: once; J gene: TRBJ1-1; CDR3 DNA: TGTGCCTGGAGTGATGGAGGCACTGAAGCTTTCTTT; CDR3 protein: CAWSDGGTEAFF
V gene: TRBV9; D gene: TRBD2; clone size: .; J gene: TRBJ2-7; CDR3 DNA: TGTGCCAGCAGCCAGAGACTAGCGGGGGGTTTTTACGAGCAGTACTTC; CDR3 protein: CASSQRLAGGFYEQYF
V gene: TRBV7-9; D gene: TRBD2; clone size: once; J gene: TRBJ2-1; CDR3 DNA: TGTGCCAGCAGCTTAGATACTAGCGGGAGGGTTTACAATGAGCAGTTCTTC; CDR3 protein: CASSLDTSGRVYNEQFF
V gene: TRBV7-2; D gene: .; clone size: .; J gene: TRBJ1-5; CDR3 DNA: TGTGCCAGCAGCTTACCGGGGAGACCCAATCAGCCCCAGCATTTT; CDR3 protein: CASSLPGRPNQPQHF
V gene: TRBV19; D gene: .; clone size: few; J gene: TRBJ1-6; CDR3 DNA: TGTGCCAGTAGTGATGTCCGGTGGTCACCCCTCCACTTT; CDR3 protein: CASSDVRWSPLHF
V gene: TRBV27; D gene: .; clone size: .; J gene: TRBJ1-5; CDR3 DNA: TGTGCCAGCAGTTTATCCGGGGGGGTGCAGCCCCAGCATTTT; CDR3 protein: CASSLSGGVQPQHF
V gene: TRBV6-5; D gene: .; clone size: .; J gene: TRBJ1-3; CDR3 DNA: TGTGCCACATCTACTTTCAGGGGATCTGGAAACACCATATATTTT; CDR3 protein: CATSTFRGSGNTIYF
V gene: TRBV7-3; D gene: TRBD2; clone size: .; J gene: TRBJ2-1; CDR3 DNA: TGTGCCAGCAGCTCCACATCTAGCGGGAGGTTGGGGTACAATGAGCAGTTCTTC; CDR3 protein: CASSSTSSGRLGYNEQFF
V gene: TRBV29-1; D gene: .; clone size: .; J gene: TRBJ1-1; CDR3 DNA: TGCAGCGCGGTGCAACAGGGTATCACTGAAGCTTTCTTT; CDR3 protein: CSAVQQGITEAFF
V gene: TRBV9; D gene: TRBD1; clone size: .; J gene: TRBJ2-5; CDR3 DNA: TGTGCCAGCAGCGTGGGGGACAGGGGTTGGGAGACCCAGTACTTC; CDR3 protein: CASSVGDRGWETQYF
V gene: TRBV24-1; D gene: TRBD1; clone size: .; J gene: TRBJ2-2; CDR3 DNA: TGTGCCACCAGACCGGGACAGGGAGCAGAGACCGGGGAGCTGTTTTTT; CDR3 protein: CATRPGQGAETGELFF
V gene: TRBV4-1; D gene: TRBD1; clone size: once; J gene: TRBJ1-6; CDR3 DNA: TGCGCCAGCAGCCAAGATGGCATCAGGGGGCGCGGTAATTCACCCCTCCACTTT; CDR3 protein: CASSQDGIRGRGNSPLHF
V gene: TRBV27; D gene: TRBD1; clone size: once; J gene: TRBJ2-7; CDR3 DNA: TGTGCCAGCAGTCGAGGACAGGGCTTTCCCTACGAGCAGTACTTC; CDR3 protein: CASSRGQGFPYEQYF
V gene: TRBV19; D gene: .; clone size: .; J gene: TRBJ1-2; CDR3 DNA: TGTGCCAGTAGTAGACAAGTACAGGGAAACTATGGCTACACCTTC; CDR3 protein: CASSRQVQGNYGYTF
V gene: TRBV9; D gene: TRBD1; clone size: .; J gene: TRBJ2-1; CDR3 DNA: TGTGCCAGCAGCGTAGCGGGACAGGGGGCGTTGGTACAGTTCTTC; CDR3 protein: CASSVAGQGALVQFF
V gene: TRBV28; D gene: TRBD1; clone size: once; J gene: TRBJ2-5; CDR3 DNA: TGTGCCAGCAGCCCGGACAGGGTCGGGCAAGAGACCCAGTACTTC; CDR3 protein: CASSPDRVGQETQYF
V gene: TRBV20-1; D gene: TRBD1; clone size: .; J gene: TRBJ1-1; CDR3 DNA: TGCAGTGCCTGGACAGGTGGAGCTTTCTTT; CDR3 protein: CSAWTGGAFF
V gene: TRBV10-3; D gene: .; clone size: .; J gene: TRBJ1-2; CDR3 DNA: TGTGCCATCAGTGAGGGGGGGAACTATGGCTACACCTTC; CDR3 protein: CAISEGGNYGYTF
V gene: TRBV7-3; D gene: .; clone size: few; J gene: TRBJ1-6; CDR3 DNA: TGTGCCAGCAGCTTTTCGAATTCACCCCTCCACTTT; CDR3 protein: CASSFSNSPLHF
V gene: TRBV19; D gene: TRBD2; clone size: .; J gene: TRBJ2-1; CDR3 DNA: TGTGCCAGTAGTATAGTATTCGTAACTAGCGGGGGCAATGAGCAGTTCTTC; CDR3 protein: CASSIVFVTSGGNEQFF
V gene: TRBV7-8; D gene: .; clone size: once; J gene: TRBJ2-5; CDR3 DNA: TGTGCCAGCAGCTTATCCCCATTGACAGCGCAAGAGACCCAGTACTTC; CDR3 protein: CASSLSPLTAQETQYF
V gene: TRBV6-6; D gene: TRBD1; clone size: .; J gene: TRBJ1-1; CDR3 DNA: TGTGCCAGCCTACAGGGGGCCTTGAACACTGAAGCTTTCTTT; CDR3 protein: CASLQGALNTEAFF
V gene: TRBV6-5; D gene: .; clone size: .; J gene: TRBJ2-3; CDR3 DNA: TGTGCCGCTCGGTCTAGCACAGATACGCAGTATTTT; CDR3 protein: CAARSSTDTQYF